The 20 T cell receptor beta chains reported below all come from one sample, sequenced in a study of cytomegalovirus exposure and HLA in healthy donors. Researchers ran the PCR with 60 Vbeta and 13 Jbeta primers. Produced via immunoSEQ multiplex PCR; TCRdb's table is partial and in-frame only. The table lists 100,000 to 150,000 clones, less than 85% of them singletons. Sequencing was carried out using PBMCs. These receptors were obtained from a man aged 40-49 years in good health and CMV-seronegative.

The chain recombines TRBV18 with TRBJ2-5; 10 bases line up with TRBD1. Germline V gene lookup returns CDR1 KGHSH and CDR2 LQKENI. Trimming took 0 bases from V and 4 from J; bases not matched to a gene: 2. The CDR3 extends over 15 amino acids. This CDR3 is CASSPPDRGGETQYF. Written as DNA, the CDR3 is TGTGCCAGCTCACCACCGGACAGGGGGGGAGAGACCCAGTACTTC. Filled out from reference TRBV18 and TRBJ2-5, the complete variable domain reads NAGVMQNPRHLVRRRGQEARLRCSPMKGHSHVYWYRQLPEEGLKFMVYLQKENIIDESGMPKERFSAEFPKEGPSILRIQQVVRGDSAAYFCASSPPDRGGETQYFGPGTRLLVL.

The V call is TRBV4-1, the J call TRBJ2-3; the match to TRBD2 covers 7 bases. J gave up 5 bases and V 7 bases, and 12 bases lay outside the gene matches. CDR1 and CDR2 (germline): MGHRA, YSYEKL. This CDR3 comprises 15 residues. CDR3: CASTERGVEIDTQYF. The CDR3 bases are TGCGCCAGCACGGAACGGGGGGTCGAGATAGATACGCAGTATTTT.

The chain couples TRBV5-5 to TRBJ1-1; a weak D match, TRBD1 (5 bases). V was pared by 0 bases and J by 0 bases, with 9 bases between. This CDR3 has 15 residues. Germline V lookup: CDR1 SGHKS, CDR2 YYEKEE (reference sequence). The CDR3 coding sequence is TGTGCCAGCAGCTTGGACCTGACAGTGAACACTGAAGCTTTCTTT. Its translation is CASSLDLTVNTEAFF.

This clone showed up just a few times. The rearrangement links TRBV6-6 to TRBJ1-4; 9 positions match TRBD1. Germline CDR1 MNHNY, CDR2 SVGAGI (reference sequence). The V segment lost 6 bases and the J segment 7 bases; nucleotides outside the gene matches: 6. The CDR3 loop spans 14 amino acids. The CDR3 coding sequence is TGTGCCAGCAGCCTTGGACAGGGGAGTGAAAAACTGTTTTTT. Its protein product is CASSLGQGSEKLFF.

The genes are TRBV2 and TRBJ2-1, with D possibly matching TRBD1 (5 bases). The CDR3 runs 15 residues. Germline loops: CDR1 SNHLY, CDR2 FYNNEI. The germline V and J ends were trimmed by 3 bases and 9 bases, with 18 bases remaining between them. The CDR3 here is CASSEVTANRCEQFF. CDR3 nucleotides: TGTGCCAGCAGTGAGGTGACAGCCAACCGGTGTGAGCAGTTCTTC.

The DNA of the CDR3 is TGTGCCAGCAGCTCTCCCCAGGGCAGGACTGAAGCTTTCTTT. It is translated as CASSSPQGRTEAFF. V is TRBV7-2 and J is TRBJ1-1; D might be TRBD1 (5 bases). Germline-derived CDR1 and CDR2 are SGHTA and FQGNSA. This CDR3 is 14 amino acids long. With 4 bases removed from V and 5 bases from J, the gap between germline ends came to 14 bases.

This clone was counted only a few times. The chain is built from TRBV5-4 and TRBJ2-2; 7 nucleotides line up with TRBD2. J lost 4 bases, V lost 4 bases, and 7 bases had no gene match. Germline V gene sequence: CDR1 SGHNT, CDR2 YYREEE (reference sequence). The CDR3 runs 15 residues. The CDR3 DNA reads TGTGCCAGCAGCATCGGGACTACGGGCACCGGGGAGCTGTTTTTT. This sequence encodes CASSIGTTGTGELFF.

The rearrangement uses TRBV2 and TRBJ2-7; 7 positions match TRBD1. Looked up from germline, CDR1 is SNHLY and CDR2 is FYNNEI. V shed 4 bases, J shed 3 bases, and the junction held 3 bases outside the gene matches. This CDR3 region has 13 residues. CDR3 nucleotides: TGTGCCAGCAGTGGACAGGGAATCTACGAGCAGTACTTC. Its protein is CASSGQGIYEQYF.

V usage is TRBV9 and J usage is TRBJ2-5, with TRBD1 matching 12 bases. The CDR3 consists of 16 residues. Germline V gene sequence: CDR1 SGDLS, CDR2 YYNGEE. V lost 4 bases and J lost 5; bases outside the gene matches: 9. The CDR3 is CASSIQGQGAFETQYF. CDR3 DNA: TGTGCCAGCAGCATCCAGGGACAGGGGGCGTTCGAGACCCAGTACTTC.

The V call is TRBV18, the J call TRBJ1-1; D is unresolved. Trimming took off 4 bases at V and 3 bases at J, with 9 bases between the two ends. Germline lookup yields CDR1 KGHSH and CDR2 LQKENI. This CDR3 is 13 amino acids long. DNA of the CDR3: TGTGCCAGCTCACAAAGCGGGGACACTGAAGCTTTCTTT. It codes for CASSQSGDTEAFF.

The J gene is TRBJ2-3, the V gene TRBV27, with TRBD2 identical over 15 bases. The junction had 7 bases not matched to a gene; V was cut back by 6 bases and J by 0 bases. CDR1 MNHEY and CDR2 SMNVEV come from the germline V gene (reference sequence). The CDR3 loop spans 18 amino acids. For the CDR3, the DNA is TGTGCCAGCAGAAAGGGACTAGCGGGGGGCCTAAGCACAGATACGCAGTATTTT. This translates into CASRKGLAGGLSTDTQYF.

The CDR3 sequence is CASEMGGSNQPQHF. The CDR3 coding sequence is TGTGCCAGCGAAATGGGGGGTAGCAATCAGCCCCAGCATTTT. The V and J genes are TRBV6-1 and TRBJ1-5; D perhaps matches TRBD1 (5 bases). Trimming shortened V by 8 bases and J by 0 bases, and 11 bases separated the two germline ends. Germline V CDR1 and CDR2: MNHNS, SASEGT. This CDR3 spans 14 amino acids.

The CDR3 sequence: CASSSPGLGYNEQFF. CDR3 DNA sequence: TGTGCCAGCAGCTCACCGGGACTAGGCTACAATGAGCAGTTCTTC. The chain carries TRBV5-4 and TRBJ2-1; 8 positions match TRBD2. V trimming: 3 bases; J trimming: 3 bases; junction bases outside the gene matches: 5. Per the germline V gene, CDR1 is SGHNT and CDR2 is YYREEE (reference sequence). CDR3 size: 15 residues.

The V call is TRBV27, the J call TRBJ1-1, with 7 bases lining up with TRBD1. This CDR3 has 15 amino acids. The V segment lost 5 bases and the J segment 6 bases; nucleotides outside the gene matches: 12. Germline V gene sequence: CDR1 MNHEY, CDR2 SMNVEV (reference sequence). CDR3 in amino acids: CASSPRQGLWAEAFF. For the CDR3, the DNA is TGTGCCAGCAGTCCCAGACAGGGACTTTGGGCTGAAGCTTTCTTT.

The chain recombines TRBV29-1 with TRBJ1-5, with a tentative D call TRBD1 (5 bases). The germline gives CDR1 SQVTM, CDR2 ANQGSEA. V lost 8 bases to trimming and J lost 6 bases, with 20 bases between them. CDR3 length equals 14 residues. CDR3 sequence: CSPPRGGEGQPQHF. As DNA, the CDR3 is TGCAGCCCCCCGAGGGGAGGTGAAGGTCAGCCCCAGCATTTT.

The chain couples TRBV7-9 to TRBJ1-2; D is uncertain. CDR3 size: 12 residues. Germline lookup yields CDR1 SEHNR and CDR2 FQNEAQ (reference sequence). V shed 5 bases and J shed 3 bases, with 7 bases lying between them. CDR3 amino acids: CASSPEDYGYTF. The CDR3 nucleotides read TGTGCCAGCAGCCCAGAGGACTATGGCTACACCTTC.

The chain uses TRBV10-1 and TRBJ2-7, with 7 bases identical to TRBD2. V lost 7 bases to trimming and J lost 6 bases; unmatched junction nucleotides: 9. This CDR3 contains 13 residues. CDR1 WNHNN and CDR2 SYGVQD come from the germline V gene (reference sequence). CDR3 in DNA: TGCGCCAGCAAGCAGGGTGGGACTACCGAGCAGTACTTC. It yields the protein CASKQGGTTEQYF.

This clone is a singleton in its sample. The chain combines TRBV14 with TRBJ1-2; TRBD1 is a possible D gene (5 bases). Germline V lookup: CDR1 SGHDN, CDR2 FVKESK. Trimming removed 5 bases at V and 8 bases at J, with 18 bases between. This CDR3 has 14 amino acids. The CDR3 loop is CASSSREGALGYTF. The CDR3 DNA reads as TGTGCCAGCAGCTCCCGCGAAGGGGCACTCGGCTACACCTTC.

The chain combines TRBV10-2 with TRBJ2-1, with D uncertain. The CDR3 consists of 16 residues. Trimming removed 8 bases at V and 6 bases at J, with 23 bases between. CDR1 and CDR2 (germline): WSHSY, SAAADI. Written as DNA, the CDR3 is TGCGCCAGCGGTCAGTTCGGAGCTTTAGGAGCCAATGAGCAGTTCTTC. As protein: CASGQFGALGANEQFF.

This chain links TRBV7-6 with TRBJ2-2, with a possible D match to TRBD1 (6 bases). This CDR3 spans 17 amino acids. V was trimmed by 0 bases and J by 2 bases, leaving 13 bases between them. CDR1 and CDR2 (germline): SGHVS, FNYEAQ. In DNA, the CDR3 is TGTGCCAGCAGCTTAGCCCTACCGGGACATAACACCGGGGAGCTGTTTTTT. Amino acid sequence: CASSLALPGHNTGELFF.